Presented here are 6 T cell receptor beta chains from one specimen sequenced in a study of long-term antiretroviral therapy in people with HIV. Researchers ran immunoSEQ v3.0 at survey level. The repertoire was sequenced with immunoSEQ multiplex PCR; TCRdb's copy has only in-frame clones and lacks some. This table has tens of thousands of clones, more than 80% appearing once. The starting material was unsorted PBMCs, obtained 5 to 5.5 years after starting antiretroviral therapy. These receptors were obtained from a middle-aged woman with HIV.

V usage is TRBV19 and J usage is TRBJ2-6; D ambiguous. V shed 5 bases and J shed 2 bases, with 7 bases lying between them. The CDR3 runs 14 residues. Germline V gene lookup returns CDR1 LNHDA and CDR2 SQIVND (reference sequence). CDR3 nucleotide sequence: TGTGCCAGTAGTCCAGGAGCTGGGGCCAACGTCCTGACTTTC. It encodes CASSPGAGANVLTF.

The gene calls are TRBV14 and TRBJ2-5, with 10 bases identical to TRBD2. Germline CDR1 and CDR2: SGHDN and FVKESK. Trimming removed 2 bases from V and 5 bases from J; junction bases left unmatched: 11. The CDR3 sequence is 17 residues long. CDR3 protein: CASSQNQRTSGGETQYF. The CDR3 region has the DNA TGTGCCAGCAGCCAAAATCAACGGACTAGCGGCGGGGAGACCCAGTACTTC.

This chain links TRBV7-2 with TRBJ1-1, with 10 bases identical to TRBD1. After removal of 10 bases from V and 4 bases from J, the junction contained 3 bases not matched to a gene. This CDR3 has 12 residues. Germline CDR1 reads SGHTA; CDR2 reads FQGNSA. CDR3 sequence reads: CATGQGGTEAFF. DNA for the CDR3: TGTGCCACCGGACAGGGGGGCACTGAAGCTTTCTTT.

The V gene is TRBV6-6, the J gene TRBJ1-1; TRBD1 matches at 7 bases. J gave up 4 bases and V 2 bases, and 1 base lay outside the gene matches. Germline CDR1 and CDR2: MNHNY and SVGAGI (reference sequence). The CDR3 extends over 13 amino acids. The CDR3 protein is CASSYRGPTEAFF. CDR3 nucleotides: TGTGCCAGCAGTTACAGGGGGCCCACTGAAGCTTTCTTT.

The chain recombines TRBV6-1 with TRBJ2-4; D gene uncertain. This CDR3 is built from 15 residues. The germline CDR1 and CDR2 sequences are MNHNS and SASEGT. The ends were cut back, 2 bases at V and 2 bases at J, with 10 bases in the middle. Here the CDR3 DNA reads TGTGCCAGCAGTGAACGGTTCAGTACCAAAAACATTCAGTACTTC. This codes for CASSERFSTKNIQYF.

The chain employs TRBV11-2 and TRBJ2-3; D perhaps matches TRBD2 (5 bases). V was clipped by 0 bases and J by 0 bases, with 7 bases between them. Germline CDR1 reads SGHAT; CDR2 reads FQNNGV. The CDR3 runs 15 residues. This CDR3 reads CASSLEKRSTDTQYF. CDR3 sequence (DNA): TGTGCCAGCAGCTTAGAAAAGCGGAGCACAGATACGCAGTATTTT.